This entry is about one T cell receptor (beta chain). This clone was seen just once. Its antigen is not yet known. Base qualities are not at hand, and no much larger clone is one base apart. Libraries were prepared through the immunoSEQ multiplex PCR assay. The table comes from immuneACCESS by way of TCRdb, which keeps in-frame sequences with V and J called. Part of the clones is missing from these tables; in studies checked, under half for an unresolved V gene and the rest for unknown reasons. For this sample the table gives about 25,000 clones, of which 65% to 90% were detected only once. The ten most abundant clones make up 6.5% to 8% of the sample. The sample is drawn from a study of control samples from healthy donors and cancer patients (dated by TCRdb to about 2020). Reading from cysteine to phenylalanine, the CDR3 counts 11 amino acids. Only the CDR3 DNA stays, 33 bases, in frame from base 1. Taken from the germline V gene, the CDR1 and CDR2 loops are MNHNS and SASEGT. V and J are truncated by 3 bases and 7 bases respectively, leaving an intervening sequence of 6 bases.

The clonotype was recovered from a woman aged 60 to 75 with head and neck cancer. The receptor chain draws on TRBV6-1 and TRBJ1-2; the D gene remains uncertain. Sequenced sample: PBMCs. The CDR3 protein is CASSDSVGYTF. The bases read TGTGCCAGCAGTGACAGCGTTGGCTACACCTTC.